The 18 T cell receptor beta chains below were found in one sample sequenced in a study of blood T cells in healthy people across ages. For the second PCR, which ran for about 6 to 12 cycles, a sample-barcoded 5' primer and a J-beta primer mix were used. TCRdb passed the 5' RACE reads through MiXCR, listing each CDR3 protein once. The sample lists about a million distinct CDR3 sequences, roughly half occurring once. Sample: blood. The receptor source for this set is a woman aged 60 to 75 in good health.

The rearrangement joins TRBV7-2 to TRBJ2-7, with a tentative D call TRBD1 (6 bases). Germline CDR1 is SGHTA and CDR2 is FQGNSA. The CDR3 totals 15 residues. Between the trimmed V and J ends, which lost 1 base and 2 bases, there was a span of 12 bases. CDR3 in amino acids: CASSLGTGNPYEQYF. The CDR3 DNA follows: TGTGCCAGCAGCTTAGGAACAGGGAACCCCTACGAGCAGTACTTC.

The chain recombines TRBV20-1 with TRBJ2-1, with D tentatively TRBD2 (6 bases). The length of the CDR3 is 13 residues. Between the trimmed V and J ends, which lost 7 bases and 4 bases, there was a span of 14 bases. The V gene's germline CDR1 is DFQATT and CDR2 SNEGSKA (reference sequence). CDR3 nucleotides: TGCAGTGGCCGGGACTTCCAATACAATGAGCAGTTCTTC. This sequence encodes CSGRDFQYNEQFF.

The gene calls are TRBV20-1 and TRBJ2-4; D possibly corresponds to TRBD2 (6 bases). The J call is uncertain, as TRBJ2-7 better fits the DNA end. Germline V CDR1 and CDR2: DFQATT, SNEGSKA (reference sequence). The CDR3 runs 14 residues. CDR3 sequence: CSANPGSLTYEQYF. Here the CDR3 DNA reads TGCAGTGCTAATCCCGGGAGCCTTACCTACGAGCAGTACTTC.

There are a few counts of this clonotype. The chain links TRBV15 to TRBJ1-5; TRBD1 might be the D (5 bases). The V and J ends lost 4 bases and 4 bases respectively, with 11 bases between them. Germline-derived CDR1 and CDR2 are LNHNV and YYDKDF (reference sequence). This CDR3 has 14 amino acids. For the CDR3, the DNA is TGTGCCACCAGCAAGGGGAAGAATAATCAGCCCCAGCATTTT. Residues: CATSKGKNNQPQHF.

The rearrangement joins TRBV12-3 or TRBV12-4 to TRBJ2-6; tentative D call: TRBD2 (7 bases). The CDR3 sequence is 17 residues long. Trimming cost V 6 bases and J 4 bases, with 19 bases left between them. Here the CDR3 DNA reads TGTGCCAGCAGCCCCTTTGGGGGGGCACCCGGGGCCAACGTCCTGACTTTC. As protein: CASSPFGGAPGANVLTF.

This clonotype was seen a handful of times. Relative to the germline gene, one junction end is altered; a read error may explain this. This chain links TRBV15 with TRBJ2-7; D is undetermined. This CDR3 is 14 amino acids long. Germline CDR1 reads LNHNV; CDR2 reads YYDKDF (reference sequence). DNA of the CDR3: TGTGCCACCAGCAGAGATCAGGTCTCCAACGAGCAGTACTTC. It translates to CATSRDQVSNEQYF.

This clonotype came up a few times. This sequence joins TRBV27 and TRBJ2-7, with 8 positions matching TRBD2. The assigned J gene may be wrong: the sequence end matches TRBJ2-5 better. Germline V gene lookup returns CDR1 MNHEY and CDR2 SMNVEV (reference sequence). This CDR3 comprises 15 residues. The CDR3 bases are TGTGCCAGCAGAAAGAGCGGGAGATCCAGAGAGACCCAGTACTTC. This translates into CASRKSGRSRETQYF.

This clonotype appeared once. The chain couples TRBV20-1 to TRBJ2-7, with 11 bases lining up with TRBD2. This CDR3 has 13 amino acids. From germline, CDR1 is DFQATT and CDR2 SNEGSKA (reference sequence). The ends lost 4 bases at V and 5 bases at J; junction bases unmatched: 4. CDR3 sequence (DNA): TGCAGTGCTACAACTAGCGGGAGCAACGAGCAGTACTTC. Translated, it gives CSATTSGSNEQYF.

This chain links TRBV20-1 with TRBJ1-5; D might be TRBD1 (6 bases). CDR3 size: 15 residues. Trimming cost V 4 bases and J 0 bases, with 13 bases left between them. CDR1 and CDR2 from the germline V gene are DFQATT and SNEGSKA (reference sequence). DNA of the CDR3: TGCAGTGCTACCTCGGGGGACAATAGCAATCAGCCCCAGCATTTT. Its translation is CSATSGDNSNQPQHF.

This clonotype has more than one count but fewer than ten. The genes are TRBV28 and TRBJ1-2; D is perhaps TRBD1 (5 bases). Germline lookup yields CDR1 MDHEN and CDR2 SYDVKM. Trimming removed 5 bases at V and 6 bases at J, with 19 bases between. The CDR3 extends over 15 amino acids. The CDR3 DNA reads as TGTGCCAGCAGTCCCCTAAGGGGACCAATTAATGGCTACACCTTC. This translates into CASSPLRGPINGYTF.

This clonotype was seen more than once but under ten times. The chain uses TRBV29-1 and TRBJ1-2; D gene unclear. The CDR3 is 11 amino acids. Trimming shortened V by 4 bases and J by 1 base, and 4 bases separated the two germline ends. CDR1 and CDR2 (germline): SQVTM, ANQGSEA. The DNA of the CDR3 is TGCAGCGTTGCCCATAACTATGGCTACACCTTC. Protein: CSVAHNYGYTF.

This clonotype occurred a few times. This rearrangement joins TRBV20-1 to TRBJ1-2; D ambiguous. Germline-derived CDR1 and CDR2 are DFQATT and SNEGSKA (reference sequence). This CDR3 has 14 residues. The V and J ends lost 3 bases and 6 bases respectively, with 17 bases between them. The CDR3: CSASAYRGSHGYTF. The DNA of the CDR3 is TGCAGTGCTAGTGCATATCGAGGCAGCCATGGCTACACCTTC.

The chain carries TRBV6-1 and TRBJ2-5; 7 bases agree with TRBD2. V shed 6 bases and J 1 base; nucleotides not matched to a gene: 8. The germline V gene encodes CDR1 MNHNS and CDR2 SASEGT. CDR3 size: 15 residues. DNA of the CDR3: TGTGCCAGCAGCCTGACTAGCTTTCTCCAAGAGACCCAGTACTTC. It codes for CASSLTSFLQETQYF.

This clonotype has a handful of counts. The chain couples TRBV27 to TRBJ2-2; D is ambiguous. Germline V gene sequence: CDR1 MNHEY, CDR2 SMNVEV (reference sequence). The V gene lost 3 bases and the J gene lost 7 bases, with 12 bases spanning the gap. This CDR3 has 14 residues. CDR3 coding DNA: TGTGCCAGCAGTTTTTGGCAGGTGGGCGGGGAGCTGTTTTTT. This sequence encodes CASSFWQVGGELFF.

V and J are TRBV7-2 and TRBJ1-1; D perhaps matches TRBD1 (5 bases). CDR1 and CDR2 (germline): SGHTA, FQGNSA. This CDR3 region has 13 residues. The V end lost 2 bases, the J end lost 11 bases, and 15 bases lay between the germline ends. The CDR3 loop reads CASSLSGASTAFF. The CDR3, as DNA: TGTGCCAGCAGCTTAAGCGGGGCTTCTACGGCTTTCTTT. Drawing the rest from reference TRBV7-2 and TRBJ1-1, the complete variable domain is GAGVSQSPSNKVTEKGKDVELRCDPISGHTALYWYRQSLGQGLEFLIYFQGNSAPDKSGLPSDRFSAERTGGSVSTLTIQRTQQEDSAVYLCASSLSGASTAFFGQGTRLTVV.

CDR3 DNA sequence: TGTGCCAGCAGTTTTAGGCCCACAGGGGACAATGAGCAGTTCTTC. It encodes CASSFRPTGDNEQFF. The chain has TRBV6-5 and TRBJ2-1; 7 bases are shared with TRBD1. The CDR3 is 15 amino acids. Germline V gene lookup returns CDR1 MNHEY and CDR2 SVGAGI. The junction had 8 bases not matched to a gene; V was cut back by 4 bases and J by 5 bases.

The chain has TRBV28 and TRBJ1-4; 10 nucleotides align to TRBD1. V shed 10 bases and J 7 bases; nucleotides not matched to a gene: 3. The germline V gene has CDR1 MDHEN and CDR2 SYDVKM. CDR3 length: 12 residues. CDR3 coding DNA: TGTGCCACCCGGACAGGGGGTGAAAAACTGTTTTTT. Protein sequence: CATRTGGEKLFF.

The chain is built from TRBV28 and TRBJ2-5, with D possibly called TRBD1 or TRBD2 (5 bases each). CDR1 is MDHEN, CDR2 SYDVKM, per germline. This CDR3 is 20 amino acids long. V lost 3 bases, J lost 2 bases, and 28 bases lay in between. The CDR3 bases are TGTGCCAGCAGTTTTCTTCTCCAAACAAAGAGAGGGGCGTCACAAGAGACCCAGTACTTC. This translates into CASSFLLQTKRGASQETQYF.